This TCR beta chain was documented in a study of immune cell composition in non-small cell lung cancer (dated by TCRdb to between 2016 and 2019). With respect to the entire study: Histologic subtype, mostly lung adenocarcinoma or squamous cell carcinoma, was determined with H&E together with p63, CK5, Napsin A and TTF-1 immunohistochemistry. Using Adaptive Biotechnologies, the researchers ran TCR-beta sequencing on some 34 paired NSCLC tumour and non-adjacent lung specimens, along with approximately 24 tumour-only specimens. For supplementary cohort #1, made up of roughly ten lung adenocarcinoma cases, paired tumour/lung TCR-beta sequencing was done and TIL populations were generated so that tumour reactivity could be assessed. Several tumour specimens with TCR-beta data were rare histological subtypes and were excluded from the subtype comparisons.

This clone was observed a few times. No cognate antigen has been identified for it. Base qualities are missing; no much larger clone stands one base away. For CDR1 and CDR2, the germline V gene lists ENHRY and SYGVKD. Spanning cysteine to phenylalanine, the CDR3 consists of 15 amino acids. The entry retains the CDR3 DNA only, 45 bases that are in frame from base 1. The germline V and J ends show losses of 6 bases and 3 bases respectively, and no gene match explains 6 bases of the junction. What the authors observed across the whole study: Significantly higher Top 10 clone scores and productive clonality were observed in lung squamous cell carcinoma than in lung adenocarcinoma tumours. Across around eleven adenocarcinoma cases, the maximal tumour-associated clone frequency showed a strong correlation with TIL tumour reactivity, but overall clonality showed no such correlation. The reactivity cohort was only approximately 9 cases, and tumour-reactive clones were not shown to share sequences with the dominant in vivo tumour-associated clones. Nearly half of NSCLC cases had tumour-associated clones >0.5%, with more than 70% of squamous carcinomas showing such clones compared with roughly 35% of adenocarcinomas. No significant correlation was found between tumour TCR-beta clonality and smoking pack-years.

From frozen aliquots of unsorted single-cell suspensions, genomic DNA was isolated using the QIAamp DNA kit. The tumour samples consisted of surgically resected non-small cell lung cancer tissue. Tissues were received within 2 hours of resection and processed immediately into single-cell suspensions. Tissue was mechanically dissociated and enzymatically digested with DNase I, collagenase I and hyaluronidase for roughly 32 minutes at 37 °C, then filtered and RBC-lysed. TCR-beta CDR3 regions were amplified from genomic DNA by a two-step multiplex PCR, with the second step adding Illumina-compatible adaptors. As a commercial immunoSEQ service, TCR-beta immunosequencing was carried out on an Illumina platform. The paper's processing steps were these. Two measures summarised the repertoires: productive clonality, and Top 10 Clones, meaning the percentage of T-cell templates coming from the ten most frequent sequences. Productive clonality had a range of 0 to 1, where 1 means a monoclonal population. Using log10 scatter plots, tumour-associated clones were identified as sequences that made up at least 0.1% of tumour T-cell templates yet were absent from the matched non-adjacent lung. Analyses were done in GraphPad Prism7 and R, with Student's t-tests for two-group comparisons, ANOVA for stages, and linear regression for relationships. The immuneACCESS repertoire file appears here via TCRdb, limited to in-frame rearrangements. These files lack a portion of the clones; in checked studies, under half of the deficit traces to unresolved V genes, and the cause of the others is not known. That table gives V, J and clone size, and the DNA gave D and trimming. In this sample the table shows thousands of clones, roughly 80% of which occur a single time. Approximately 4.7% of the sample belongs to the ten largest clones.

The chain is made from TRBV10-3 and TRBJ2-2, with TRBD1 matching 8 junction bases. Sequenced sample: lung tumor tissue. The clonotype was recovered from a human donor with non-small cell lung cancer. The CDR3 sequence is CAISRDRSYTGELFF. The nucleotide sequence reads TGTGCCATCAGCCGGGACAGGTCGTACACCGGGGAGCTGTTTTTT.